These T cell receptor beta chains were read from a single sample in a study of blood T cell repertoires in COVID-19. Profiling relied on immunoSEQ multiplex PCR, and the TCRdb table lists in-frame clones only, not all of them. The sample consists of about 250,000 clones, about four fifths of them appearing once. Sequenced sample: peripheral blood. The receptors originated from a man aged 80 or over with acute or convalescent COVID-19. Both conserved end residues are part of each CDR3. A D gene is named only where the DNA matches it firmly. Not every row has a clone size; where given, it reads once, few, many or a size class.

J | V | D | size | CDR3 | DNA
TRBJ2-1 | TRBV5-8 | TRBD1 | . | CASSSNRGQGAIEQFF | TGTGCCAGCAGCTCCAACCGTGGACAGGGGGCGATTGAGCAGTTCTTC
TRBJ1-2 | TRBV19 | TRBD1 | . | CASSIVLGQGPRGYTF | TGTGCCAGTAGTATAGTTCTGGGACAGGGGCCGCGAGGCTACACCTTC
TRBJ1-1 | TRBV6-7 | . | . | CASSPPTRSNTEAFF | TGTGCCAGCAGTCCCCCCACCCGGTCGAACACTGAAGCTTTCTTT
TRBJ1-5 | TRBV27 | . | . | CASSLTQTGYSNQPQHF | TGTGCCAGCAGTCTAACCCAGACAGGTTATAGCAATCAGCCCCAGCATTTT
TRBJ1-4 | TRBV2 | TRBD1 | . | CASSWDRGLEKLFF | TGTGCCAGCAGCTGGGACAGGGGGCTAGAAAAACTGTTTTTT
TRBJ1-3 | TRBV2 | TRBD1 | . | CASRRQGLDGNTIYF | TGTGCCAGCAGGCGACAGGGGTTGGATGGAAACACCATATATTTT
TRBJ2-7 | TRBV12-3/TRBV12-4 | . | . | CASSLGRSYEQYF | TGTGCTAGCAGTTTAGGCAGGTCCTACGAGCAGTACTTC
TRBJ1-6 | TRBV3-1/TRBV3-2 | . | . | CASSQDFYSPLHF | TGTGCCAGCAGCCAAGACTTCTATTCACCCCTCCACTTT
TRBJ1-5 | TRBV6-5 | TRBD1 | . | CASSYSVDRGQQPQHF | TGTGCCAGCAGTTACTCGGTTGACAGGGGGCAACAGCCCCAGCATTTT
TRBJ1-1 | TRBV5-1 | . | . | CASSLGGVNTEAFF | TGCGCCAGCAGCTTGGGGGGCGTGAACACTGAAGCTTTCTTT
TRBJ2-1 | TRBV19 | . | . | CASSFNRVLRDEQFF | TGTGCCAGTAGTTTCAACAGGGTCCTCCGCGATGAGCAGTTCTTC
TRBJ2-1 | TRBV2 | . | . | CASSRTGEQFF | TGTGCCAGCAGCCGAACAGGGGAGCAGTTCTTC
TRBJ2-4 | TRBV19 | . | . | CASSTAGARVAKNIQYF | TGTGCCAGTAGTACCGCAGGGGCCAGGGTAGCCAAAAACATTCAGTACTTC
TRBJ1-1 | TRBV5-1 | . | . | CASSLGFGETEAFF | TGCGCCAGCAGCTTGGGATTTGGGGAGACTGAAGCTTTCTTT
TRBJ2-7 | TRBV3-1/TRBV3-2 | . | . | CASSQDFGRPSREQYF | TGTGCCAGCAGCCAAGATTTTGGGAGGCCCTCTCGCGAGCAGTACTTC
TRBJ2-1 | TRBV6-2/TRBV6-3 | . | . | CASSGTSSHEQFF | TGTGCCAGCAGTGGAACTAGCAGCCATGAGCAGTTCTTC
TRBJ2-1 | TRBV24-1 | . | . | CATSDLGDIGAGRNEQFF | TGTGCCACCAGTGATTTGGGGGACATTGGGGCGGGCCGCAATGAGCAGTTCTTC
TRBJ1-5 | TRBV6-2/TRBV6-3 | . | . | CASSYVGQPQHF | TGTGCCAGCAGTTACGTGGGCCAGCCCCAGCATTTT
TRBJ1-6 | TRBV5-6 | . | . | CASSLVQGRVNSPLHF | TGTGCCAGCAGCTTGGTTCAGGGTAGAGTTAATTCACCCCTCCACTTT
TRBJ2-3 | TRBV28 | . | . | CASSLSALGADTQYF | TGTGCCAGCAGTTTATCAGCCCTCGGGGCAGATACGCAGTATTTT
TRBJ2-1 | TRBV7-6 | TRBD2 | . | CASSPRGLAGGRFYNEQFF | TGTGCCAGCAGCCCCCGGGGACTAGCGGGGGGGCGGTTCTACAATGAGCAGTTCTTC
TRBJ1-2 | TRBV5-1 | . | . | CASSPLRAETNAYGYTF | TGCGCCAGCAGCCCCCTCAGGGCAGAAACGAACGCCTATGGCTACACCTTC
TRBJ2-7 | TRBV5-4 | TRBD1 | once | CASSLQGAYEQYF | TGTGCCAGCAGCTTACAGGGGGCCTACGAGCAGTACTTC
TRBJ1-4 | TRBV5-5 | TRBD1 | . | CASSLAPGGATNEKLFF | TGTGCCAGCAGCTTGGCACCAGGGGGTGCAACTAATGAAAAACTGTTTTTT
TRBJ1-2 | TRBV30 | TRBD1 | . | CAWKGPGTGTNYGYTF | TGTGCCTGGAAGGGCCCCGGGACAGGGACCAACTATGGCTACACCTTC
TRBJ1-5 | TRBV21-1 | . | many | CASSKLGSGSNQPQHF | TGTGCCAGCAGCAAATTAGGTAGCGGCAGCAATCAGCCCCAGCATTTT
TRBJ1-2 | TRBV11-2 | TRBD1 | . | CASSLAYGQGAFSYGYTF | TGTGCCAGCAGCTTAGCGTATGGACAGGGGGCGTTTTCCTATGGCTACACCTTC
TRBJ2-7 | TRBV6-5 | . | . | CASSPGSSFYEQYF | TGTGCCAGCAGCCCAGGGTCTTCTTTTTACGAGCAGTACTTC
TRBJ1-3 | TRBV6-2/TRBV6-3 | . | . | CASSYSASRSGNTIYF | TGTGCCAGCAGTTACTCAGCCTCCAGGTCTGGAAACACCATATATTTT